This entry describes one T cell receptor (beta chain). This clone was counted once. Its recognized antigen is unknown. No base quality values were provided; no much bigger clone lies one nucleotide off. Patients with a history of autoimmune disease or receiving systemic immunosuppression were excluded from the trial. Peripheral blood for TCR sequencing was collected from all dose cohorts at baseline, on cycle 4 day 1, and on cycle 7 day 1. The samples were taken from a phase I, first-in-human, multicenter, open-label dose-escalation trial of ivuxolimab. Adults with locally advanced or metastatic melanoma, renal cell carcinoma, hepatocellular carcinoma or head and neck squamous cell carcinoma were enrolled in the trial. Before TCR sequencing, CD4+ T cells and CD8+ T cells from peripheral blood were sorted into separate populations. Genomic DNA was extracted from sorted cells for sequencing of the TCRbeta CDR3 region. The immunoSEQ Assay was used for sequencing of TCRbeta CDR3 regions. In TCRdb, the immuneACCESS table is reduced to in-frame sequences with V and J assigned. These tables do not hold every clone; where another copy was compared, an unresolved V gene accounts for under half, and the others remain unexplained. This sample gives about 64,000 clones in total; approximately 84% of them show up just once. The top ten constitute about 2% of the sample.

The data derive from a study of OX40 agonist ivuxolimab in advanced cancers. About the investigation overall: Ivuxolimab was a fully human IgG2 agonistic monoclonal antibody targeting the costimulatory receptor OX40 (CD134). Intravenous ivuxolimab was administered to patients every 2 weeks at six dose levels: 0.01, 0.1, 0.3, 1.5, 3 and 10 mg/kg. Of the approximately 50 dose-escalation patients, hepatocellular carcinoma was present in roughly 19, melanoma in around 15, renal cell carcinoma in 9 and head and neck cancer in 9. In the dose-escalation cohort, roughly 82% of patients were male, and the mean age was roughly 60 years with a range of about 20 to 90. Prior anti-PD-1, anti-PD-L1 or anti-CTLA-4 therapy was permitted, and 40% of dose-escalation patients had received checkpoint inhibitors. Partial responses occurred in three dose-escalation patients: two with cutaneous melanoma and one with hepatocellular carcinoma. The purpose of peripheral TCRbeta sequencing was to test whether ivuxolimab changed TCR sequence diversity and led to clonal T-cell expansion. The paper reports the monotherapy dose-escalation portion (N of about 50 patients) of the phase I ivuxolimab trial.

Results and caveats for the whole study, not just this receptor: Low levels of normalized T-cell clonal expansion were also seen in some patients who did not respond. The antigen specificity of the peripheral T cells that underwent clonal expansion was not determined. After ivuxolimab, more expanded clones were found on average in CD8+ T cells than in CD4+ T cells. In partial responders in the 0.1-3.0 mg/kg groups, normalized peripheral clonal expansion was found to be among the lowest, especially among CD8+ T cells. At doses of 0.1 to 3.0 mg/kg, clonal expansion of both CD4+ and CD8+ T cells in blood was seen between baseline and week 6.

Measured from the cysteine to the phenylalanine, the CDR3 is 16 residues long. CDR3 DNA is the only sequence kept; it has 48 bases, read in frame from the first base. CDR1 SGHTA and CDR2 FQGTGA were looked up in the germline V gene. Trimming leaves V shorter by 5 bases and J shorter by 4 bases, with the junction holding 8 bases beyond the gene matches. The TCR was taken from an adult with an advanced solid tumor such as melanoma, head and neck, liver or kidney cancer. Recombination connected TRBV7-3 to TRBJ2-2, and 9 bases in between align with TRBD1. The specimen comprised CD4+ or CD8+ T cells sorted from blood, sampled in a trial of the OX40 agonist ivuxolimab. The nucleotides read TGTGCCAGCAGCCCTGGGCGGACAGGGGCCACCGGGGAGCTGTTTTTT. It translates as CASSPGRTGATGELFF.